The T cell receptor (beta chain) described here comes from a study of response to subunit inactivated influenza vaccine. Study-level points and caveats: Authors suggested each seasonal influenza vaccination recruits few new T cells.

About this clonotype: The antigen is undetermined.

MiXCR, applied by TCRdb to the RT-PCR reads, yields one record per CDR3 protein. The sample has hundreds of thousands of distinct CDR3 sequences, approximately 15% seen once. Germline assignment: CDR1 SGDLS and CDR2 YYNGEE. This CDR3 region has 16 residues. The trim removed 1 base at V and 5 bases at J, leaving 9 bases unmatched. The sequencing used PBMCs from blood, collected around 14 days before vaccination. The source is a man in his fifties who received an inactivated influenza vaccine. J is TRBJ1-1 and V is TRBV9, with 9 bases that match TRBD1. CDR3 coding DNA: TGTGCCAGCAGCGTACGGGACAGGGATTTTGGGACTGAAGCTTTCTTT. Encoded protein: CASSVRDRDFGTEAFF.